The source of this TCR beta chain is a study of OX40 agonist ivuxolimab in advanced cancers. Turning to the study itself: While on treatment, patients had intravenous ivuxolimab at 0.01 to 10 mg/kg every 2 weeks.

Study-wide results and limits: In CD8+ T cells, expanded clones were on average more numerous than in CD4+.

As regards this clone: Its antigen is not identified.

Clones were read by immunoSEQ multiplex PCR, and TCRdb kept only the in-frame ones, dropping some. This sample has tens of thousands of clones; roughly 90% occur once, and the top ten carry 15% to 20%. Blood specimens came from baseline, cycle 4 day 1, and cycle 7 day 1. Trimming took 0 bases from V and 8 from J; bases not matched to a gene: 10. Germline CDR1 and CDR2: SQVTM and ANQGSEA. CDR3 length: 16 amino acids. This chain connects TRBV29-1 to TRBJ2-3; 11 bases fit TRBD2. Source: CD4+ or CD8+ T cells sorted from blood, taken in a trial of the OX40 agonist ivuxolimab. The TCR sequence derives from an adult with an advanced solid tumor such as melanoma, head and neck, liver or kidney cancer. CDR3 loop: CSVEDVSGGAIGTQYF. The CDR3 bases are TGCAGCGTTGAAGATGTTAGCGGGGGGGCAATAGGTACGCAGTATTTT.